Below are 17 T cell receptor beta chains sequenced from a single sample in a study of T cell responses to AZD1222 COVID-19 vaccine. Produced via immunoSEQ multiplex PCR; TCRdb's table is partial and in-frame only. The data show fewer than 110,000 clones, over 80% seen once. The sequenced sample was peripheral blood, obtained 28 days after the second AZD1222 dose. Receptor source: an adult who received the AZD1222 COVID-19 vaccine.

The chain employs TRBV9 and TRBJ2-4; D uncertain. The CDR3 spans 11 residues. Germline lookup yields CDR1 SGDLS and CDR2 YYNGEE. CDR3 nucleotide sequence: TGTCAGGCCCGCATCGGAAACATTCAGTACTTC. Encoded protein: CQARIGNIQYF.

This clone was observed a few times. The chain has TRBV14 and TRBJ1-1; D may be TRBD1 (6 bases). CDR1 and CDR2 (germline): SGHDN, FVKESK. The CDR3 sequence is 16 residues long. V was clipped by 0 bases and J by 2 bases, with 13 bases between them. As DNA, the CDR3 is TGTGCCAGCAGCCAAGATTTGGGGGCAGGTAACACTGAAGCTTTCTTT. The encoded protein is CASSQDLGAGNTEAFF.

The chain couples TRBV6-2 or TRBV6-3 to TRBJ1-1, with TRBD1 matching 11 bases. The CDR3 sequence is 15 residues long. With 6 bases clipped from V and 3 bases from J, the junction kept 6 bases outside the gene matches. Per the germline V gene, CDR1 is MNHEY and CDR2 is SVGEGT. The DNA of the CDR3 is TGTGCCAGCAGCCCGGACAGGGGGCAATACACTGAAGCTTTCTTT. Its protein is CASSPDRGQYTEAFF.

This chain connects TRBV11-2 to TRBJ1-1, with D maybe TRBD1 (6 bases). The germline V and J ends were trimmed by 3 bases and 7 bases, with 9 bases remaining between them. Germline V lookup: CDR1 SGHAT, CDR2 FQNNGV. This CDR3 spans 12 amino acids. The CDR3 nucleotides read TGTGCCAGCAGCTTCGACAGGCGTGAAGCTTTCTTT. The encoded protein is CASSFDRREAFF. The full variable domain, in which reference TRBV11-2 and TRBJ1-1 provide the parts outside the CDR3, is EAGVAQSPRYKIIEKRQSVAFWCNPISGHATLYWYQQILGQGPKLLIQFQNNGVVDDSQLPKDRFSAERLKGVDSTLKIQPAKLEDSAVYLCASSFDRREAFFGQGTRLTVV.

In DNA form, the CDR3 reads TGTGCCAGCAGCGAACAGGGGGCGGTAGAAAAACTGTTTTTT. Translated, it gives CASSEQGAVEKLFF. V gene TRBV9 combines with J gene TRBJ1-4; 9 positions match TRBD1. CDR1 is SGDLS and CDR2 is YYNGEE in the germline V gene. Losses at the gene ends were 3 bases for V and 8 bases for J; bases not matched to a gene: 5. This CDR3 is 14 amino acids long.

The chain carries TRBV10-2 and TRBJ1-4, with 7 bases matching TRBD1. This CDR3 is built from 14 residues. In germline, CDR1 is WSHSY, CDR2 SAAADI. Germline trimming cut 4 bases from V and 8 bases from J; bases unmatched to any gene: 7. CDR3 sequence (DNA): TGCGCCAGCAGTGGACAGGGCGGCGGCGAAAAACTGTTTTTT. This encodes CASSGQGGGEKLFF.

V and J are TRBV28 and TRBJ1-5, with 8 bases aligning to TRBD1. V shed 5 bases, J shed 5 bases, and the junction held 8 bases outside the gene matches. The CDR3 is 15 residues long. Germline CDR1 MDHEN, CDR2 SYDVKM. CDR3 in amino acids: CASSTEGQGYQPQHF. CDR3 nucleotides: TGTGCCAGCAGTACGGAAGGACAGGGCTATCAGCCCCAGCATTTT.

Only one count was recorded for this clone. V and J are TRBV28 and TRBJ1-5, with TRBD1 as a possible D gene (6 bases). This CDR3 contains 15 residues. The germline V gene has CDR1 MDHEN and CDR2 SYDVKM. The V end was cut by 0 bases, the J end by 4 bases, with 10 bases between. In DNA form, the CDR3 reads TGTGCCAGCAGTTTATGGGGGACATCTAATCAGCCCCAGCATTTT. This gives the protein CASSLWGTSNQPQHF.

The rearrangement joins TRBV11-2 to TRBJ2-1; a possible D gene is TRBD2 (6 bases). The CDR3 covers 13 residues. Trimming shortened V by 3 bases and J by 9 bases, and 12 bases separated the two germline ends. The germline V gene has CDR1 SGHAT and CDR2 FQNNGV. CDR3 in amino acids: CASSFQAGPEQFF. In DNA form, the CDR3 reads TGTGCCAGCAGCTTTCAGGCGGGGCCTGAGCAGTTCTTC. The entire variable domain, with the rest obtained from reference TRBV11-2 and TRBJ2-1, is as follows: EAGVAQSPRYKIIEKRQSVAFWCNPISGHATLYWYQQILGQGPKLLIQFQNNGVVDDSQLPKDRFSAERLKGVDSTLKIQPAKLEDSAVYLCASSFQAGPEQFFGPGTRLTVL.

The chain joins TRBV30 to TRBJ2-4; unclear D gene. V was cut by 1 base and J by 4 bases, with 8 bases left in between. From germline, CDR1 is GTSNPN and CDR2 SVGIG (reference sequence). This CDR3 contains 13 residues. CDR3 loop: CAWSGTSKNIQYF. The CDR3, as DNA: TGTGCCTGGAGTGGGACGTCGAAAAACATTCAGTACTTC.

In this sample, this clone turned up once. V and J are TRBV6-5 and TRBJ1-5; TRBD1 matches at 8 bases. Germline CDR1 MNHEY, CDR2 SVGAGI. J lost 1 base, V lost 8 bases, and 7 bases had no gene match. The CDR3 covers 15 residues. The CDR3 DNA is TGTGCCAGCCGACAGGGGTATCAGAGCAATCAGCCCCAGCATTTT. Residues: CASRQGYQSNQPQHF.

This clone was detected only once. The chain's CDR3 is CASSYDGGYNEQFF. In DNA form, the CDR3 reads TGTGCCAGCAGTTACGATGGGGGTTACAATGAGCAGTTCTTC. The chain employs TRBV6-6 and TRBJ2-1; D may match TRBD1 or TRBD2 (5 bases each). In germline, CDR1 is MNHNY, CDR2 SVGAGI (reference sequence). V was trimmed by 2 bases and J by 4 bases, leaving 9 bases between them. The CDR3 covers 14 residues.

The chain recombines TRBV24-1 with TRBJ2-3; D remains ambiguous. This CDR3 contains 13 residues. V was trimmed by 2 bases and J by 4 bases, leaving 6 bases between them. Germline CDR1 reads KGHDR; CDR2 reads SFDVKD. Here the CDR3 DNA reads TGTGCCACCAGTGATTACGGCGCAGATACGCAGTATTTT. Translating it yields CATSDYGADTQYF.

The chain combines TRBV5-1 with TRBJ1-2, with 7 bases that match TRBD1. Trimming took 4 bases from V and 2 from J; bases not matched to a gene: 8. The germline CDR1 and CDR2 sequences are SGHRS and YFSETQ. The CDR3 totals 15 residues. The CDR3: CASSPGTALNYGYTF. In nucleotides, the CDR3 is TGCGCCAGCAGCCCAGGGACAGCACTCAACTATGGCTACACCTTC.

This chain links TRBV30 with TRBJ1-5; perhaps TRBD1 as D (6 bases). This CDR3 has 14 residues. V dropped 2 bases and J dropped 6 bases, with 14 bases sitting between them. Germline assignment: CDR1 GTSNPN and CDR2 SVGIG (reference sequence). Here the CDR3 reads CAWSPGRGVQPQHF. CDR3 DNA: TGTGCCTGGAGTCCTGGCAGGGGAGTTCAGCCCCAGCATTTT.

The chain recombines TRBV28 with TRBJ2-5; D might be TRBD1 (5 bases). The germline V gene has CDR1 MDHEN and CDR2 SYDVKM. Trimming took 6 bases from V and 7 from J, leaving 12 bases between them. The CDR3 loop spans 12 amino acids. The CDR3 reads CASSKGSRTQYF. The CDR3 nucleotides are TGTGCCAGCAGCAAGGGGTCCAGGACCCAGTACTTC.

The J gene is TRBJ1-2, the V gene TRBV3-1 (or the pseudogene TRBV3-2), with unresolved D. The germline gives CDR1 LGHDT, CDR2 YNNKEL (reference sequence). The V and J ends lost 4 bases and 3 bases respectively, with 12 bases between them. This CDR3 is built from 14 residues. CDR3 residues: CASSLKVRYYGYTF. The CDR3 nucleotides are TGTGCCAGCAGCCTGAAGGTCCGCTACTATGGCTACACCTTC.